This entry is about one T cell receptor (beta chain). The antigen this receptor binds is unknown. One junction end disagrees with the germline gene, perhaps due to a read error. Sequencing relied on an Illumina HiSeq 1500. TCRdb reprocessing: public reads trimmed at Q25 with fastp, clones called with MiXCR, in-frame beta chains kept. Under each unique CDR3 protein, matching rows form one entry showing the most common genes and DNA. Present in this sample are 600,000 to 800,000 distinct CDR3 sequences, 20% to 25% of which were seen just once. The ten top clones hold around 8% of the sample. The sample belongs to a study of T cell repertoires in cytomegalovirus infection (dated 2019 in TCRdb). Describing the broader study: Donor HLA type was relevant to the analysis, as public TCR beta signatures indicated carriage of CMV infection together with the matching HLA type.

The germline V gene encodes CDR1 LNHNV and CDR2 YYDKDF (reference sequence). Spanning cysteine to phenylalanine, the CDR3 consists of 16 amino acids. This entry keeps only the CDR3 DNA: 48 bases, framed from base 1. The paper as a whole reports these results and caveats: Carriers of CMV infection plus the relevant HLA type were discriminated by the cumulative frequency of public TCR beta family members in the study cohort and in an independent 352-donor cohort. The ex vivo response was dominated by HLA-C-restricted CMV-specific TCR beta clonotypes, which also provided the single most frequent clonotype in two of eight donors.

The sequence was obtained from a human donor in good health (CMV status not recorded). Some clones in this sample may be carry-over from other donors' samples. Sequenced: CD8+ T cells from PBMCs. The chain is assembled from TRBV15 and TRBJ2-1; a stretch of 9 junction bases matches TRBD2. The DNA sequence is as follows: TGTGCCACCAACAGAGATCGCGGGGGGGCCTTCTCTGAGCAGTTCTTC. The resulting protein is CATNRDRGGAFSEQFF.